These 27 T cell receptor beta chains were all obtained from the same sample, sequenced in a study of blood T cell repertoires in COVID-19. Here immunoSEQ multiplex PCR was the method, and the copy in TCRdb shows in-frame clones only, minus some. The sample gives about 48,000 clones, 75% to 80% of which show up once; around a fifth is in the top ten. Source material: peripheral blood. The receptors stem from a human donor with active or convalescent COVID-19. The donor label of this sample is uncertain.

V is TRBV9 and J is TRBJ2-2; 7 bases agree with TRBD1. J gave up 5 bases and V 4 bases, and 11 bases lay outside the gene matches. The CDR3 consists of 16 residues. Germline V gene sequence: CDR1 SGDLS, CDR2 YYNGEE. The CDR3 protein is CASSPPTGLGTGELFF. As DNA, the CDR3 is TGTGCCAGCAGCCCCCCGACAGGGTTGGGAACCGGGGAGCTGTTTTTT.

The genes are TRBV7-8 and TRBJ1-2; D ambiguous. Germline CDR1 reads SGHVS; CDR2 reads FQNEAQ. V was pared by 1 base and J by 0 bases, with 6 bases between. This CDR3 contains 14 residues. The CDR3, as DNA: TGTGCCAGCAGCTTAGGGCAGTCTAACTATGGCTACACCTTC. It codes for CASSLGQSNYGYTF.

The chain recombines TRBV7-8 with TRBJ2-2; TRBD1 aligns across 10 bases. The V and J ends lost 2 bases and 2 bases, in that order; junction bases with no gene match: 11. The V gene's germline CDR1 is SGHVS and CDR2 FQNEAQ. The CDR3 has 19 residues. CDR3 DNA sequence: TGTGCCAGCAGCTTAAGGAACAACCGGGACAGGGGTAACACCGGGGAGCTGTTTTTT. Its translation is CASSLRNNRDRGNTGELFF. Together with reference TRBV7-8 and TRBJ2-2, the CDR3 gives the full variable domain: GAGVSQSPRYKVAKRGQDVALRCDPISGHVSLFWYQQALGQGPEFLTYFQNEAQLDKSGLPSDRFFAERPEGSVSTLKIQRTQQEDSAVYLCASSLRNNRDRGNTGELFFGEGSRLTVL.

Only a few counts were recorded for this clone. Sequence at one end of the junction differs from germline and may be a read error. The chain joins TRBV7-8 to TRBJ2-7, with TRBD1 matching 8 bases. The length of the CDR3 is 13 residues. Germline CDR1 SGHVS, CDR2 FQNEAQ. The chain's CDR3 is CASSQTGASVGVF. The DNA of the CDR3 is TGTGCCAGCAGCCAGACAGGGGCCTCGGTTGGGGTCTTC.

This clone was observed at least ten times. The rearrangement links TRBV7-8 to TRBJ2-7; 8 nucleotides line up with TRBD1. The germline gives CDR1 SGHVS, CDR2 FQNEAQ. CDR3 length equals 15 residues. Germline trimming cut 5 bases from V and 6 bases from J; bases unmatched to any gene: 12. As DNA, the CDR3 is TGTGCCAGCAGCGGGCAGGGGGCCCCTTTGGGCGAGCAGTACTTC. This codes for CASSGQGAPLGEQYF. The full variable domain, its missing parts supplied by reference TRBV7-8 and TRBJ2-7, is GAGVSQSPRYKVAKRGQDVALRCDPISGHVSLFWYQQALGQGPEFLTYFQNEAQLDKSGLPSDRFFAERPEGSVSTLKIQRTQQEDSAVYLCASSGQGAPLGEQYFGPGTRLTVT.

The chain recombines TRBV29-1 with TRBJ1-1; 7 positions match TRBD1. With V trimmed by 0 bases and J by 2 bases, 6 bases remained unmatched. CDR3 length: 15 amino acids. Germline CDR1 SQVTM, CDR2 ANQGSEA. The CDR3 here is CSVEEQGGLNTEAFF. The CDR3 DNA sequence: TGCAGCGTTGAAGAGCAGGGGGGATTAAACACTGAAGCTTTCTTT.

The chain links TRBV6-5 to TRBJ2-2, with TRBD1 as a possible D gene (6 bases). Deletions cut 0 bases from V and 1 base from J, with 9 bases between. The CDR3 spans 16 residues. Looked up from germline, CDR1 is MNHEY and CDR2 is SVGAGI. CDR3 nucleotides: TGTGCCAGCAGTTACTCGGGCAGGGGGAACACCGGGGAGCTGTTTTTT. This translates into CASSYSGRGNTGELFF.

This clone has a single count. DNA for the CDR3: TGTGCCAGCAGTGGGACTAGTCAGGGGTACGAGCAGTACTTC. Encoded protein: CASSGTSQGYEQYF. The J gene is TRBJ2-7, the V gene TRBV7-2; the match to TRBD2 covers 8 bases. Germline loops: CDR1 SGHTA, CDR2 FQGNSA. V gave up 6 bases and J gave up 4 bases; unmatched junction bases: 8. The CDR3 has 14 residues.

The gene calls are TRBV7-2 and TRBJ1-1; no definite D call. V lost 0 bases to trimming and J lost 1 base, with 12 bases between them. The germline gives CDR1 SGHTA, CDR2 FQGNSA. The CDR3 spans 16 residues. The DNA for the CDR3 is TGTGCCAGCAGCTTAGCGTCCTCGGGAGGGAACACTGAAGCTTTCTTT. Translated: CASSLASSGGNTEAFF.

The chain joins TRBV7-8 to TRBJ1-2; TRBD1 matches at 8 bases. Losses at the gene ends were 2 bases for V and 4 bases for J; bases not matched to a gene: 9. Per germline, CDR1 SGHVS and CDR2 FQNEAQ. This CDR3 spans 16 amino acids. CDR3 in amino acids: CASSLSGQGYGYGYTF. In DNA, the CDR3 is TGTGCCAGCAGCTTATCTGGACAGGGATACGGCTATGGCTACACCTTC.

The V and J genes are TRBV3-1 (or the pseudogene TRBV3-2) and TRBJ2-2, with TRBD2 identical over 9 bases. The CDR3 is 15 amino acids. J was trimmed by 6 bases and V by 2 bases; bases with no gene match: 4. Germline CDR1 reads LGHDT; CDR2 reads YNNKEL (reference sequence). CDR3 coding DNA: TGTGCCAGCAGCCAAATGAGCGGGAGGTCCGGGGAGCTGTTTTTT. Protein sequence: CASSQMSGRSGELFF.

The chain joins TRBV19 to TRBJ2-1, with D possibly matching TRBD2 (5 bases). The CDR3 is 15 residues long. Germline CDR1 is LNHDA and CDR2 is SQIVND (reference sequence). V was cut by 3 bases and J by 3 bases, with 12 bases left in between. The CDR3 loop is CASSITGGGYNEQFF. The CDR3 coding sequence is TGTGCCAGTAGTATTACCGGAGGTGGCTACAATGAGCAGTTCTTC.

The chain recombines TRBV6-5 with TRBJ1-6, with D perhaps matching TRBD1 (5 bases). The V gene's germline CDR1 is MNHEY and CDR2 SVGAGI. Trimming removed 6 bases from V and 3 bases from J, with 12 bases in between. The CDR3 has 15 residues. This chain's CDR3 is CASRGPLIYNSPLHF. The CDR3 region has the DNA TGTGCCAGCAGGGGGCCGCTAATCTATAATTCACCCCTCCACTTT.

The rearrangement uses TRBV6-4 and TRBJ2-1, with 7 bases that match TRBD2. The CDR3 totals 12 residues. The ends lost 4 bases at V and 6 bases at J; junction bases unmatched: 0. In germline, CDR1 is MRHNA, CDR2 SNTAGT. The CDR3 sequence is CASSGGSNEQFF. DNA for the CDR3: TGTGCCAGCAGTGGCGGGAGCAATGAGCAGTTCTTC.

V and J are TRBV13 and TRBJ2-7; 7 nucleotides align to TRBD2. Germline loops: CDR1 PRHDT, CDR2 FYEKMQ (reference sequence). The V and J ends lost 6 bases and 0 bases, in that order; junction bases with no gene match: 17. The CDR3 contains 18 residues. CDR3 coding DNA: TGTGCCAGCAGGCCGCAATTTCCGACTAGCCCCATCTCCTACGAGCAGTACTTC. Translated: CASRPQFPTSPISYEQYF.

This rearrangement joins TRBV14 to TRBJ2-1; 10 bases agree with TRBD2. Germline assignment: CDR1 SGHDN and CDR2 FVKESK. This CDR3 has 17 amino acids. Trimming removed 2 bases from V and 4 bases from J; junction bases left unmatched: 8. CDR3 region: CASSQFVTSGVYNEQFF. The DNA for the CDR3 is TGTGCCAGCAGCCAATTCGTAACTAGCGGGGTGTACAATGAGCAGTTCTTC.

The chain joins TRBV5-5 to TRBJ2-1; 12 bases map to TRBD1. Germline trimming cut 1 base from V and 4 bases from J; bases unmatched to any gene: 6. Germline CDR1 and CDR2: SGHKS and YYEKEE (reference sequence). CDR3 length: 17 amino acids. CDR3 region: CASSLTGTGGAYNEQFF. CDR3 nucleotides: TGTGCCAGCAGCTTGACCGGGACAGGGGGCGCATACAATGAGCAGTTCTTC.

The chain employs TRBV18 and TRBJ1-5; possibly TRBD1 for D (5 bases). Trimming cost V 4 bases and J 3 bases, with 10 bases left between them. This CDR3 contains 14 residues. Germline values: CDR1 KGHSH, CDR2 LQKENI. The CDR3 DNA sequence: TGTGCCAGCTCACAAGCAGGGTCCAATCAGCCCCAGCATTTT. This codes for CASSQAGSNQPQHF.

V and J are TRBV7-2 and TRBJ1-5; unclear D gene. CDR1 and CDR2 from the germline V gene are SGHTA and FQGNSA. V was shortened by 1 base and J by 6 bases, with 10 bases between the two germline ends. This CDR3 contains 14 residues. The CDR3 loop is CASSLVVGGQPQHF. The CDR3 region has the DNA TGTGCCAGCAGCTTAGTTGTGGGAGGTCAGCCCCAGCATTTT.

The gene calls are TRBV10-3 and TRBJ2-1; TRBD2 matches 13 bases. The CDR3 extends over 16 amino acids. Germline V gene data show CDR1 as ENHRY and CDR2 as SYGVKD. The ends lost 4 bases at V and 2 bases at J; junction bases unmatched: 2. The CDR3 region has the DNA TGTGCCATCAGTGGGACTAGCGGGAGAACCTACAATGAGCAGTTCTTC. Translated: CAISGTSGRTYNEQFF.

This clone was seen once. V is TRBV29-1 and J is TRBJ2-7; 7 bases line up with TRBD2. Looked up from germline, CDR1 is SQVTM and CDR2 is ANQGSEA. J lost 4 bases, V lost 7 bases, and 10 bases had no gene match. The CDR3 loop spans 13 amino acids. CDR3 loop: CSAVGGGEYEQYF. CDR3 DNA: TGCAGCGCCGTGGGGGGAGGGGAATACGAGCAGTACTTC.

V usage is TRBV10-2 and J usage is TRBJ2-7, with 10 bases matching TRBD1. The ends lost 3 bases at V and 3 bases at J; junction bases unmatched: 5. Germline V lookup: CDR1 WSHSY, CDR2 SAAADI. CDR3 length: 15 residues. CDR3 nucleotides: TGCGCCAGCAGTGATAGACAGGGGGCAGACTACGAGCAGTACTTC. Translated: CASSDRQGADYEQYF.

The genes are TRBV3-1 (or the pseudogene TRBV3-2) and TRBJ1-5, with TRBD1 as a possible D gene (5 bases). CDR1 is LGHDT, CDR2 YNNKEL, per germline (reference sequence). The length of the CDR3 is 16 residues. The V and J ends lost 5 bases and 3 bases respectively, with 17 bases between them. The CDR3 DNA reads as TGTGCCAGCAGCGACGGGTCGACAGTATACAATCAGCCCCAGCATTTT. Translation gives CASSDGSTVYNQPQHF.

V gene TRBV2 combines with J gene TRBJ2-3; D might be TRBD2 (5 bases). Germline V gene lookup returns CDR1 SNHLY and CDR2 FYNNEI. The CDR3 runs 15 residues. V was pared by 6 bases and J by 3 bases, with 16 bases between. CDR3 sequence reads: CASRPRTGWTDTQYF. The CDR3 DNA reads as TGTGCCAGCAGGCCTCGGACGGGGTGGACAGATACGCAGTATTTT. The whole variable domain, filled in from reference TRBV2 and TRBJ2-3, reads EPEVTQTPSHQVTQMGQEVILRCVPISNHLYFYWYRQILGQKVEFLVSFYNNEISEKSEIFDDQFSVERPDGSNFTLKIRSTKLEDSAMYFCASRPRTGWTDTQYFGPGTRLTVL.

The chain carries TRBV5-1 and TRBJ1-2; D is unclear. The CDR3 totals 13 residues. Germline V CDR1 and CDR2: SGHRS, YFSETQ. V lost 4 bases to trimming and J lost 4 bases, with 11 bases between them. CDR3 sequence reads: CASSVAEVYGYTF. In DNA, the CDR3 is TGCGCCAGCAGCGTAGCAGAAGTCTATGGCTACACCTTC.

The chain joins TRBV15 to TRBJ1-2; no reliable D call. The CDR3 is 16 amino acids. Germline V CDR1 and CDR2: LNHNV, YYDKDF (reference sequence). The germline V and J ends were trimmed by 3 bases and 5 bases, with 19 bases remaining between them. The CDR3, as DNA: TGTGCCACCAGCAGCACAACATTACTGGGAGAGTATGGCTACACCTTC. Its translation is CATSSTTLLGEYGYTF. The full variable domain, its missing parts supplied by reference TRBV15 and TRBJ1-2, is DAMVIQNPRYQVTQFGKPVTLSCSQTLNHNVMYWYQQKSSQAPKLLFHYYDKDFNNEADTPDNFQSRRPNTSFCFLDIRSPGLGDTAMYLCATSSTTLLGEYGYTFGSGTRLTVV.

By frequency in the sample, this clone is large. This sample also contains other DNA sequences that code for the same CDR3. The chain is built from TRBV7-9 and TRBJ1-3; 10 positions agree with TRBD1. With V trimmed by 4 bases and J by 7 bases, 7 bases remained unmatched. In germline, CDR1 is SEHNR, CDR2 FQNEAQ (reference sequence). The CDR3 loop spans 15 amino acids. DNA of the CDR3: TGTGCCAGCAGCTGGGGACAGGGGAGCGGCAACACCATATATTTT. Protein: CASSWGQGSGNTIYF.